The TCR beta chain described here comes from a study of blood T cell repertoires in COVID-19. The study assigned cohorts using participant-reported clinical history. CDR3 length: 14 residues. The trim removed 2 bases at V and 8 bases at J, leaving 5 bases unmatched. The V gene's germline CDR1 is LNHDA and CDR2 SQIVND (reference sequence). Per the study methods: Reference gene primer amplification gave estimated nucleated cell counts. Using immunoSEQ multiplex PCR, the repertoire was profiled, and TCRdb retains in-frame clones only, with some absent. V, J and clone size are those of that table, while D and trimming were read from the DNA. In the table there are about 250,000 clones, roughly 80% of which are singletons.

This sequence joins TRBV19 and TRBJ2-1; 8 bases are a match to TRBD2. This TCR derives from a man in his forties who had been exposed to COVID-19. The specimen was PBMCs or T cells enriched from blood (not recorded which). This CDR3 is CASSITGGPYEQFF. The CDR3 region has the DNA TGTGCCAGTAGTATAACGGGAGGGCCCTATGAGCAGTTCTTC.